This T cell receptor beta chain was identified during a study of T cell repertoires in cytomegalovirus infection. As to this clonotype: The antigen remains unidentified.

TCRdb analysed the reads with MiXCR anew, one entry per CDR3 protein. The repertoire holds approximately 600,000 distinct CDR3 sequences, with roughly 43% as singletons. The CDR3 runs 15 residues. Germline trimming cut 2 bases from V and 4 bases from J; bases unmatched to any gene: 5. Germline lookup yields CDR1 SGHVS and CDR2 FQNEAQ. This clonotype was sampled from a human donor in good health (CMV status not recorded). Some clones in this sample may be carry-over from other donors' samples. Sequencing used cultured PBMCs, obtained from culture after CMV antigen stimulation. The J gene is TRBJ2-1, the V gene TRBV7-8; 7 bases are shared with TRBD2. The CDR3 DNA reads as TGTGCCAGCAGCTTACGTGCGGGGGAATACAATGAGCAGTTCTTC. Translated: CASSLRAGEYNEQFF.